The 27 T cell receptor beta chains in this list originate from one sample, sequenced in a study of blood T cell repertoires in COVID-19. Method: immunoSEQ multiplex PCR; TCRdb's copy keeps in-frame clones and lacks some. The sample consists of roughly 190,000 clones, under 90% of them appearing once. Material for sequencing was peripheral blood. All receptors come from a man between 25 and 39 years old with active or convalescent COVID-19.

CDR3 amino acids: CASSKSGTDTQYF. The CDR3 DNA is TGCGCCAGCAGTAAGAGCGGCACAGATACGCAGTATTTT. The V and J genes are TRBV10-1 and TRBJ2-3; D uncertain. CDR3 length: 13 residues. V was clipped by 5 bases and J by 1 base, with 7 bases between them. The germline CDR1 and CDR2 sequences are WNHNN and SYGVQD (reference sequence).

This clone has more than one count but fewer than ten. The J gene is TRBJ2-3, the V gene TRBV4-1, with TRBD2 matching 8 bases. This CDR3 contains 17 residues. The V gene's germline CDR1 is MGHRA and CDR2 YSYEKL. The ends lost 0 bases at V and 2 bases at J; junction bases unmatched: 7. CDR3 nucleotide sequence: TGCGCCAGCAGCCAAGATGCTGCGGGGGGATTCACAGATACGCAGTATTTT. Protein product: CASSQDAAGGFTDTQYF.

The rearrangement joins TRBV5-6 to TRBJ1-2; TRBD1 aligns across 8 bases. V shed 0 bases and J 5 bases; nucleotides not matched to a gene: 9. Germline CDR1 reads SGHDT; CDR2 reads YYEEEE. This CDR3 has 16 amino acids. The CDR3 spells CASSLVGTGAPYGYTF. In DNA form, the CDR3 reads TGTGCCAGCAGCTTGGTCGGGACAGGCGCCCCATATGGCTACACCTTC. Combining the CDR3 with reference TRBV5-6 and TRBJ1-2 gives the whole variable domain DAGVTQSPTHLIKTRGQQVTLRCSPKSGHDTVSWYQQALGQGPQFIFQYYEEEERQRGNFPDRFSGHQFPNYSSELNVNALLLGDSALYLCASSLVGTGAPYGYTFGSGTRLTVV.

This clone came up a few times. V usage is TRBV4-1 and J usage is TRBJ2-2, with D perhaps TRBD1 (6 bases). Germline lookup yields CDR1 MGHRA and CDR2 YSYEKL. V was trimmed by 0 bases and J by 4 bases, leaving 12 bases between them. The CDR3 covers 16 residues. CDR3 DNA sequence: TGCGCCAGCAGCCAAGAGGGCGCACAGGGCACCGGGGAGCTGTTTTTT. Translating gives CASSQEGAQGTGELFF.

The chain employs TRBV5-1 and TRBJ2-2; 10 bases are shared with TRBD1. The germline V gene encodes CDR1 SGHRS and CDR2 YFSETQ. V was clipped by 4 bases and J by 3 bases; unmatched bases: 3. This CDR3 contains 15 residues. Here the CDR3 reads CASSAGQGYTGELFF. For the CDR3, the DNA is TGCGCCAGCAGCGCGGGACAGGGGTACACCGGGGAGCTGTTTTTT.

V and J are TRBV4-1 and TRBJ2-7; 7 bases fit TRBD2. The CDR3 is 14 amino acids. Losses at the gene ends were 3 bases for V and 5 bases for J; bases not matched to a gene: 7. Germline V gives CDR1 MGHRA, CDR2 YSYEKL. The CDR3 reads CASSQVAGVDEQYF. In DNA, the CDR3 is TGCGCCAGCAGCCAGGTTGCGGGAGTGGACGAGCAGTACTTC.

This chain joins TRBV10-3 and TRBJ1-1; possibly TRBD1 for D (5 bases). CDR1 ENHRY and CDR2 SYGVKD come from the germline V gene. Between the trimmed V and J ends, which lost 4 bases and 0 bases, there was a span of 6 bases. The CDR3 loop spans 13 amino acids. The chain's CDR3 is CAISGQMNTEAFF. The CDR3 bases are TGTGCCATCAGTGGACAGATGAACACTGAAGCTTTCTTT.

The chain has TRBV27 and TRBJ2-5; D not resolved. Germline V gene sequence: CDR1 MNHEY, CDR2 SMNVEV (reference sequence). The CDR3 runs to 8 residues. The V end lost 6 bases, the J end lost 13 bases, and 6 bases lay between the germline ends. The CDR3 protein is CASRTGYF. The CDR3 DNA reads as TGTGCCAGCAGGACGGGGTACTTC.

This clone was seen only a few times. This chain uses TRBV20-1 with TRBJ2-7; tentative D call: TRBD1 (6 bases). With 5 bases removed from V and 4 bases from J, the gap between germline ends came to 9 bases. The CDR3 has 11 amino acids. CDR1 and CDR2 from the germline V gene are DFQATT and SNEGSKA (reference sequence). CDR3 coding DNA: TGCAGTGCTGGGGGCGGTTACGAGCAGTACTTC. Protein product: CSAGGGYEQYF.

This clone was picked up one time. The chain recombines TRBV7-2 with TRBJ1-1; no definite D call. Trimming shortened V by 5 bases and J by 5 bases, and 12 bases separated the two germline ends. The CDR3 is 13 residues long. CDR1 and CDR2 from the germline V gene are SGHTA and FQGNSA. CDR3 in DNA: TGTGCCAGCAGCGCGTACCTTCGGACTGAAGCTTTCTTT. Its translation: CASSAYLRTEAFF.

V and J are TRBV2 and TRBJ1-3; the D is unclear. The CDR3 consists of 15 residues. Germline V gives CDR1 SNHLY, CDR2 FYNNEI. Trimming pared 2 bases from V and 0 bases from J, leaving 8 bases between. The CDR3: CASSEIPNSGNTIYF. The CDR3, as DNA: TGTGCCAGCAGTGAAATCCCCAACTCTGGAAACACCATATATTTT. The whole variable domain, filled in from reference TRBV2 and TRBJ1-3, reads EPEVTQTPSHQVTQMGQEVILRCVPISNHLYFYWYRQILGQKVEFLVSFYNNEISEKSEIFDDQFSVERPDGSNFTLKIRSTKLEDSAMYFCASSEIPNSGNTIYFGEGSWLTVV.

The chain uses TRBV4-1 and TRBJ1-5; 7 bases agree with TRBD1. Germline V gene data show CDR1 as MGHRA and CDR2 as YSYEKL. V shed 3 bases and J 5 bases; nucleotides not matched to a gene: 10. CDR3 size: 16 residues. The chain's CDR3 is CASSQATTGPYQPQHF. Here the CDR3 DNA reads TGCGCCAGCAGCCAGGCCACGACAGGGCCTTATCAGCCCCAGCATTTT.

The V call is TRBV28, the J call TRBJ1-5; 8 nucleotides agree with TRBD1. The CDR3 sequence is 16 residues long. The V and J ends lost 3 bases and 4 bases, in that order; junction bases with no gene match: 8. Germline V CDR1 and CDR2: MDHEN, SYDVKM. The CDR3 DNA is TGTGCCAGCAGTTTGCCCACAGGGGGGATAAATCAGCCCCAGCATTTT. It is translated as CASSLPTGGINQPQHF.

V is TRBV18 and J is TRBJ2-5; D gene uncertain. Germline loops: CDR1 KGHSH, CDR2 LQKENI. Trimming removed 4 bases from V and 5 bases from J, with 8 bases in between. The CDR3 totals 12 residues. The CDR3 nucleotides are TGTGCCAGCTCACGAGATCGGGAGACCCAGTACTTC. Its protein product is CASSRDRETQYF.

This clone was detected once. The chain employs TRBV5-6 and TRBJ2-1; the match to TRBD1 covers 9 bases. The CDR3 is 15 residues long. The trim removed 4 bases at V and 8 bases at J, leaving 10 bases unmatched. Germline assignment: CDR1 SGHDT and CDR2 YYEEEE. CDR3 bases: TGTGCCAGCAGCGGATCCCGGGACAGGGCGGATGAGCAGTTCTTC. Protein sequence: CASSGSRDRADEQFF. The complete variable domain, with remaining parts taken from reference TRBV5-6 and TRBJ2-1, reads DAGVTQSPTHLIKTRGQQVTLRCSPKSGHDTVSWYQQALGQGPQFIFQYYEEEERQRGNFPDRFSGHQFPNYSSELNVNALLLGDSALYLCASSGSRDRADEQFFGPGTRLTVL.

The chain uses TRBV5-1 and TRBJ1-4; D remains unclear. Germline CDR1 SGHRS, CDR2 YFSETQ. The CDR3 length is 13 residues. The ends were cut back, 5 bases at V and 6 bases at J, with 11 bases in the middle. Here the CDR3 reads CASRGVTDEKLFF. The CDR3 coding sequence is TGCGCCAGCAGGGGCGTGACGGATGAAAAACTGTTTTTT.

In its sample, this clone was seen once. The V call is TRBV18, the J call TRBJ2-2; D is uncertain. Germline loops: CDR1 KGHSH, CDR2 LQKENI. Trimming removed 5 bases at V and 0 bases at J, with 10 bases between. The CDR3 loop spans 15 amino acids. CDR3 residues: CASSSTAANTGELFF. CDR3 nucleotides: TGTGCCAGCTCATCGACTGCCGCGAACACCGGGGAGCTGTTTTTT.

The V gene is TRBV6-5, the J gene TRBJ2-7, with 8 nucleotides matching TRBD1. Per germline, CDR1 MNHEY and CDR2 SVGAGI. J gave up 7 bases and V 6 bases, and 14 bases lay outside the gene matches. The CDR3 spans 15 residues. Here the CDR3 reads CASRSAGQGVSEQYF. CDR3 coding DNA: TGTGCCAGCAGATCCGCAGGACAGGGAGTCTCTGAGCAGTACTTC.

The rearrangement links TRBV7-2 to TRBJ1-4, with 10 bases aligning to TRBD1. This CDR3 contains 15 residues. V gave up 1 base and J gave up 7 bases; unmatched junction bases: 3. CDR1 is SGHTA and CDR2 is FQGNSA in the germline V gene. The CDR3: CASSLGQGAGEKLFF. The CDR3, as DNA: TGTGCCAGCAGCTTAGGACAGGGGGCTGGTGAAAAACTGTTTTTT.

This chain's CDR3 is CASSRRSGTGANTGELFF. CDR3 nucleotides: TGTGCCAGCAGCCGCAGATCCGGGACAGGGGCTAACACCGGGGAGCTGTTTTTT. The chain employs TRBV11-2 and TRBJ2-2; TRBD1 agrees at 10 bases. The germline V gene has CDR1 SGHAT and CDR2 FQNNGV. The CDR3 loop spans 18 amino acids. With 5 bases clipped from V and 2 bases from J, the junction kept 11 bases outside the gene matches.

In DNA, the CDR3 is TGTGCCAGCAGCTCCGGGACAGGGAATCAGCCCCAGCATTTT. Its translation is CASSSGTGNQPQHF. The chain is built from TRBV28 and TRBJ1-5; 9 bases align to TRBD1. CDR1 is MDHEN and CDR2 is SYDVKM in the germline V gene. The CDR3 sequence is 14 residues long. With 6 bases clipped from V and 4 bases from J, the junction kept 4 bases outside the gene matches.

The chain combines TRBV9 with TRBJ1-2; TRBD1 agrees at 7 bases. Germline V lookup: CDR1 SGDLS, CDR2 YYNGEE. This CDR3 comprises 17 residues. V shed 2 bases and J 3 bases; nucleotides not matched to a gene: 13. Written as DNA, the CDR3 is TGTGCCAGCAGCGTGTCGACAGGGACTTCCGGATACTATGGCTACACCTTC. Protein sequence: CASSVSTGTSGYYGYTF.

CDR3: CASSSPGQATYEQYF. The CDR3 coding sequence is TGTGCCAGCAGTTCCCCGGGACAGGCTACCTACGAGCAGTACTTC. V usage is TRBV27 and J usage is TRBJ2-7, with TRBD1 identical over 8 bases. The CDR3 runs to 15 residues. The germline gives CDR1 MNHEY, CDR2 SMNVEV (reference sequence). J lost 2 bases, V lost 4 bases, and 7 bases had no gene match.

This clone was detected only once. This chain joins TRBV19 and TRBJ2-1; D gene ambiguous. Germline assignment: CDR1 LNHDA and CDR2 SQIVND (reference sequence). The CDR3 consists of 12 residues. With 7 bases removed from V and 2 bases from J, the gap between germline ends came to 6 bases. CDR3 sequence: CASTDTYNEQFF. As DNA, the CDR3 is TGTGCCAGTACAGATACCTACAATGAGCAGTTCTTC.

The CDR3 is CASSLTSGETQYF. In nucleotides, the CDR3 is TGCGCCAGCAGCTTAACTAGCGGCGAGACCCAGTACTTC. V usage is TRBV5-1 and J usage is TRBJ2-5; 8 nucleotides match TRBD2. Per the germline V gene, CDR1 is SGHRS and CDR2 is YFSETQ. V shed 2 bases, J shed 5 bases, and the junction held 2 bases outside the gene matches. This CDR3 is built from 13 residues.

This chain uses TRBV6-2 or TRBV6-3 with TRBJ2-6; D perhaps matches TRBD2 (6 bases). V lost 1 base and J 4 bases, leaving 14 bases between the germline ends. The germline V gene encodes CDR1 MNHEY and CDR2 SVGEGT. The CDR3 length is 17 residues. CDR3 DNA sequence: TGTGCCAGCAGTTACTGGGAGGTCGACCCCGGGGCCAACGTCCTGACTTTC. Encoded protein: CASSYWEVDPGANVLTF.

The V and J genes are TRBV19 and TRBJ1-3, with TRBD1 matching 7 bases. The germline gives CDR1 LNHDA, CDR2 SQIVND (reference sequence). V lost 4 bases to trimming and J lost 4 bases; unmatched junction nucleotides: 4. The CDR3 extends over 14 amino acids. This CDR3 reads CASSSGTEGNTIYF. CDR3 nucleotides: TGTGCCAGTAGTAGCGGGACAGAGGGAAACACCATATATTTT.